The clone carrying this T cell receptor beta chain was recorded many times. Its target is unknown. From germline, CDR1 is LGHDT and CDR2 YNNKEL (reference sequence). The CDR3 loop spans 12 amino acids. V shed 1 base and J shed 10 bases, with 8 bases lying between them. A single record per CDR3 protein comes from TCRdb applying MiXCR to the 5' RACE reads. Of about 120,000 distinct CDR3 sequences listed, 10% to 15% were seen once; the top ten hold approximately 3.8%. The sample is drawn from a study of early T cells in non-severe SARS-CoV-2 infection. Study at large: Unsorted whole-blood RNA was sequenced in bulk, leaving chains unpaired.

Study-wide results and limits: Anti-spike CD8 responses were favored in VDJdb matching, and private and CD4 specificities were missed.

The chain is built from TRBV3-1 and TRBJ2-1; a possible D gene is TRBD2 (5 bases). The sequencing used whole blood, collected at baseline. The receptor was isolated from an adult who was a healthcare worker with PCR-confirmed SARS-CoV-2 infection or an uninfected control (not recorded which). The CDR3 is CASSQGLAEQFF. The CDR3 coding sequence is TGTGCCAGCAGCCAAGGGCTAGCAGAGCAGTTCTTC.